This TCR beta chain was recorded in a study of T cells in Graves' hyperthyroidism and ophthalmopathy. This clonotype was seen at least ten times. Amplification yielded TCR beta CDR3 regions, with RNA transcripts as the source. HTBI primers drove first-round RT-PCR of the TCR CDR3. TCRdb reprocessed the multiplex PCR reads with MiXCR, giving one entry per CDR3 protein. This sample has around 390,000 distinct CDR3 sequences, with roughly 15% found just once. Thyroid ultrasound, orbital computed tomography, clinical symptoms, and serum thyroxine and TRAb underpinned diagnoses. Under 12 ml fresh peripheral blood yielded the PBMCs. The sequence was collected from a woman in her 30s with Graves' ophthalmopathy. What was sequenced was blood.

DNA for the CDR3: TGCAGTGCCACTAGCGGGGGGGCTTTCTTATATGAGCAGTTCTTC. It codes for CSATSGGAFLYEQFF. The J gene is TRBJ2-1, the V gene TRBV20-1, with 13 bases aligning to TRBD2. This CDR3 spans 15 amino acids. Germline V gives CDR1 DFQATT, CDR2 SNEGSKA (reference sequence). V lost 6 bases, J lost 8 bases, and 10 bases stayed unmatched.